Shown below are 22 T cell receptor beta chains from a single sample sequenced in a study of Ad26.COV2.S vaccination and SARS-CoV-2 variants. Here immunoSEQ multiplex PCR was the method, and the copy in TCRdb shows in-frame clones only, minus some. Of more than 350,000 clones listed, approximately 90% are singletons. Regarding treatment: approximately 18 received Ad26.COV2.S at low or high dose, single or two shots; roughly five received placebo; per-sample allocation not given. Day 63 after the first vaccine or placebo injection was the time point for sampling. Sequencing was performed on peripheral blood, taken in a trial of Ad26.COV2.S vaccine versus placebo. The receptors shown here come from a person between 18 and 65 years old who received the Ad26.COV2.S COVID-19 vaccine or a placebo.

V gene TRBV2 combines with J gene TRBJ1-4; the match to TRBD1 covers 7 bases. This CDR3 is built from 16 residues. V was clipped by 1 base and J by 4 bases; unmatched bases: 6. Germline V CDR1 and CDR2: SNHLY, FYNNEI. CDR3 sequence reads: CASSEGVGTVNEKLFF. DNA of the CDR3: TGTGCCAGCAGTGAAGGGGTCGGGACAGTTAATGAAAAACTGTTTTTT.

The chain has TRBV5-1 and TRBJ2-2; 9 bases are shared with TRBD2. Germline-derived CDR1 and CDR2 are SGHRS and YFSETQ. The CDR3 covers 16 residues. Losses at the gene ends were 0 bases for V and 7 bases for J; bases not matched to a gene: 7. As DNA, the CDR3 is TGCGCCAGCAGCTTGGAACTAGCGGGTACGGGCGGGGAGCTGTTTTTT. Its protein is CASSLELAGTGGELFF.

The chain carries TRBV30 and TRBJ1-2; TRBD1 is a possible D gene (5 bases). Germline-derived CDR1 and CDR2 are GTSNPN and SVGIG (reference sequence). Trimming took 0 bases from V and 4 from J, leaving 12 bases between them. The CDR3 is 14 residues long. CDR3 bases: TGTGCCTGGAGTGTAGGGGAGAGGGGCTATGGCTACACCTTC. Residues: CAWSVGERGYGYTF. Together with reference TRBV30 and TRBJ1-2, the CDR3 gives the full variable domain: SQTIHQWPATLVQPVGSPLSLECTVEGTSNPNLYWYRQAAGRGLQLLFYSVGIGQISSEVPQNLSASRPQDRQFILSSKKLLLSDSGFYLCAWSVGERGYGYTFGSGTRLTVV.

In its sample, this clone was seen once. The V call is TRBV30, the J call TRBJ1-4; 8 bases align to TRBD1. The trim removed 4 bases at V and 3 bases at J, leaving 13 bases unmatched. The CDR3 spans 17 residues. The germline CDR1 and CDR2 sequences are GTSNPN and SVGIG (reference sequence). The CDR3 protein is CAWTESWETGANEKLFF. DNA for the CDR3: TGTGCCTGGACCGAAAGTTGGGAGACAGGGGCTAATGAAAAACTGTTTTTT.

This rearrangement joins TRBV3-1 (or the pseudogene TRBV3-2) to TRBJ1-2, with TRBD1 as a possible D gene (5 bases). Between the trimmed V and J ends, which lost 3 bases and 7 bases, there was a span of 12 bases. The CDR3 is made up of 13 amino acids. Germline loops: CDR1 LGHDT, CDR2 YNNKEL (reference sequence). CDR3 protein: CASSQAGVGGYTF. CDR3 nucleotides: TGTGCCAGCAGCCAGGCGGGGGTTGGTGGCTACACCTTC.

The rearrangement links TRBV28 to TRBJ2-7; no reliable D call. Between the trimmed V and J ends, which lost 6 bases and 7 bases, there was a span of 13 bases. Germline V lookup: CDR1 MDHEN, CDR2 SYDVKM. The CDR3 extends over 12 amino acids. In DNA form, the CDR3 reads TGTGCCAGCAGCGGCGGCCTGGGGGAGCAGTACTTC. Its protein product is CASSGGLGEQYF. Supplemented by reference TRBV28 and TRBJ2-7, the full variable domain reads DVKVTQSSRYLVKRTGEKVFLECVQDMDHENMFWYRQDPGLGLRLIYFSYDVKMKEKGDIPEGYSVSREKKERFSLILESASTNQTSMYLCASSGGLGEQYFGPGTRLTVT.

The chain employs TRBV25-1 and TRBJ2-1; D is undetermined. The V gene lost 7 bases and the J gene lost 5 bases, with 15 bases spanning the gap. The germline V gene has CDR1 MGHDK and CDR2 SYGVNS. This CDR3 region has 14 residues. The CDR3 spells CASTSAPYDNEQFF. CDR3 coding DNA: TGTGCCAGCACCTCCGCTCCCTACGACAATGAGCAGTTCTTC. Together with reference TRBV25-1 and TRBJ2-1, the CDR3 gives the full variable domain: EADIYQTPRYLVIGTGKKITLECSQTMGHDKMYWYQQDPGMELHLIHYSYGVNSTEKGDLSSESTVSRIRTEHFPLTLESARPSHTSQYLCASTSAPYDNEQFFGPGTRLTVL.

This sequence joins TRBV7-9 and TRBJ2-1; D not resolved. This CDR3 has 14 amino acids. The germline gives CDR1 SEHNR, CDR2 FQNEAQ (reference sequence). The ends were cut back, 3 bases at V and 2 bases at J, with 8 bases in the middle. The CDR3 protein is CASSFGLAYNEQFF. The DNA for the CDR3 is TGTGCCAGCAGCTTTGGGCTAGCCTACAATGAGCAGTTCTTC.

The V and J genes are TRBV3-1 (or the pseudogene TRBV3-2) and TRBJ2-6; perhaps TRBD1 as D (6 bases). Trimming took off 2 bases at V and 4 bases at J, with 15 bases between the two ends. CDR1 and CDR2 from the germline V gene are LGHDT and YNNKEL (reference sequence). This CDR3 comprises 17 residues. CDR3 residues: CASSQKRQALGANVLTF. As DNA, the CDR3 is TGTGCCAGCAGCCAAAAAAGACAGGCTCTCGGGGCCAACGTCCTGACTTTC.

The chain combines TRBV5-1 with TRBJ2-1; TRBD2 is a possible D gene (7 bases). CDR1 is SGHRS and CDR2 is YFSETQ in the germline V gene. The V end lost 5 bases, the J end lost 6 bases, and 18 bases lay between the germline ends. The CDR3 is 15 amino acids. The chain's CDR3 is CASRGGGLKGNEQFF. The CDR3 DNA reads TGCGCCAGCAGGGGCGGGGGCCTAAAGGGCAATGAGCAGTTCTTC. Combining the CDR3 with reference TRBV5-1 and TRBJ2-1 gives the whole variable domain KAGVTQTPRYLIKTRGQQVTLSCSPISGHRSVSWYQQTPGQGLQFLFEYFSETQRNKGNFPGRFSGRQFSNSRSEMNVSTLELGDSALYLCASRGGGLKGNEQFFGPGTRLTVL.

Here the CDR3 reads CASSQVGGRGGEQYF. For the CDR3, the DNA is TGTGCCAGCAGCCAAGTAGGTGGGAGAGGCGGCGAGCAGTACTTC. The gene calls are TRBV4-2 and TRBJ2-7; D perhaps matches TRBD2 (5 bases). V shed 1 base and J shed 6 bases, with 16 bases lying between them. The CDR3 has 15 amino acids. Germline V gives CDR1 LGHNA, CDR2 YNFKEQ.

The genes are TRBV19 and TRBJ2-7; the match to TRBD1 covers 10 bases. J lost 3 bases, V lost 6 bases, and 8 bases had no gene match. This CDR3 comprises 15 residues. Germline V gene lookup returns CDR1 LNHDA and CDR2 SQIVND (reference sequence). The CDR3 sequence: CASRPGQGEGYEQYF. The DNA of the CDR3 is TGTGCCAGTAGGCCAGGACAGGGGGAGGGCTACGAGCAGTACTTC.

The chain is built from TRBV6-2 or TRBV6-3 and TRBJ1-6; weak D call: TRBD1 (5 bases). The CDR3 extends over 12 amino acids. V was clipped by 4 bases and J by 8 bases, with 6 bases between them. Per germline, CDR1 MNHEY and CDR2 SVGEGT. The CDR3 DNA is TGTGCCAGCAGTTGGGGCGATTCACCCCTCCACTTT. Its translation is CASSWGDSPLHF.

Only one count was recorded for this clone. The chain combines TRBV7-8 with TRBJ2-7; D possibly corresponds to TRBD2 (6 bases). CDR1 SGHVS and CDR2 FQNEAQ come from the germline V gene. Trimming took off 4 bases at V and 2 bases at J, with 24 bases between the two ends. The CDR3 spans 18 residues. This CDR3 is CASSSPHDRDWRTYEQYF. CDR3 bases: TGTGCCAGCAGCTCCCCCCACGACCGGGACTGGAGAACCTACGAGCAGTACTTC.

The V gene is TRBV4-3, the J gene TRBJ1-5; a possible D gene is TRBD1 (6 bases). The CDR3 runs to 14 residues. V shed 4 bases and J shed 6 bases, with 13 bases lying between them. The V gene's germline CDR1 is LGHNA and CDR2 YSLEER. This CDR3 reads CASSPVRGGQPQHF. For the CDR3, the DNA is TGCGCCAGCAGCCCCGTTAGGGGGGGTCAGCCCCAGCATTTT.

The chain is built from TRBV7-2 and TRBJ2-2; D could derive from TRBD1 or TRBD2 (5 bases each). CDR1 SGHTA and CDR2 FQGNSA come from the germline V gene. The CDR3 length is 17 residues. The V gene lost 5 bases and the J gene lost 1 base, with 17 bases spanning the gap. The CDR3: CASSPNWGRKNTGELFF. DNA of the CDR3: TGTGCCAGCAGCCCCAATTGGGGACGGAAGAACACCGGGGAGCTGTTTTTT.

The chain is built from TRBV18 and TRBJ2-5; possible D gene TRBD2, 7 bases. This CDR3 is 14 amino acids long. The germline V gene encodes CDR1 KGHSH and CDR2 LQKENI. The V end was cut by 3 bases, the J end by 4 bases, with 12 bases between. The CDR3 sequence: CASSPGLGGETQYF. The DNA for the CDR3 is TGTGCCAGCTCACCCGGACTAGGGGGAGAGACCCAGTACTTC.

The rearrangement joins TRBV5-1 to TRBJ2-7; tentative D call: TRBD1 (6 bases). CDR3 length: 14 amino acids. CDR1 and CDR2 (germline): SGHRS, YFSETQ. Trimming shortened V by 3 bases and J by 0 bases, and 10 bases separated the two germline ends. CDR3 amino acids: CASSSRDTSYEQYF. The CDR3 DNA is TGCGCCAGCAGCTCCCGGGACACCTCCTACGAGCAGTACTTC.

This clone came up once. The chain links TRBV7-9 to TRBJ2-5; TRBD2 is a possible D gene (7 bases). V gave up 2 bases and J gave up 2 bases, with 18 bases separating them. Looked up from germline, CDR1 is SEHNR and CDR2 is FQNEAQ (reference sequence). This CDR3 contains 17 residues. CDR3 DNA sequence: TGTGCCAGCAGCTTAAGGGGGGGCTGGGCTTCACAAGAGACCCAGTACTTC. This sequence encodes CASSLRGGWASQETQYF.

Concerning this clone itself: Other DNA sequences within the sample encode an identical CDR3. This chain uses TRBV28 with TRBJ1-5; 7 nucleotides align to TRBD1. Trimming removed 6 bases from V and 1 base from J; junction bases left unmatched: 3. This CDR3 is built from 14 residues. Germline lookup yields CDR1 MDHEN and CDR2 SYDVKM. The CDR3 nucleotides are TGTGCCAGCAGCCAGGGGGGAAGCAATCAGCCCCAGCATTTT. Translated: CASSQGGSNQPQHF.

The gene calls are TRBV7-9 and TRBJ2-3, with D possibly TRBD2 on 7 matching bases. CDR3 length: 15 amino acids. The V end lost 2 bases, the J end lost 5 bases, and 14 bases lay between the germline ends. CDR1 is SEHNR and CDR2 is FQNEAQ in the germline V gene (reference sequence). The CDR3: CASSLMGGPIDTQYF. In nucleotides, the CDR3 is TGTGCCAGCAGCTTAATGGGGGGGCCGATAGATACGCAGTATTTT. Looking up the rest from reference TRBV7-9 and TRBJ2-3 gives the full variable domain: DTGVSQNPRHKITKRGQNVTFRCDPISEHNRLYWYRQTLGQGPEFLTYFQNEAQLEKSRLLSDRFSAERPKGSFSTLEIQRTEQGDSAMYLCASSLMGGPIDTQYFGPGTRLTVL.

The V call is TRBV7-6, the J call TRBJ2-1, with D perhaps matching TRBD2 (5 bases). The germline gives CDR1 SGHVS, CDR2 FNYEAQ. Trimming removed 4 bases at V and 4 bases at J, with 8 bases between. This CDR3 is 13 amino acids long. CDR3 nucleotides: TGTGCCAGCAGCTCGACGGGGTACAATGAGCAGTTCTTC. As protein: CASSSTGYNEQFF. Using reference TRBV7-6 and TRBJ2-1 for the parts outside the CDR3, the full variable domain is GAGVSQSPRYKVTKRGQDVALRCDPISGHVSLYWYRQALGQGPEFLTYFNYEAQQDKSGLPNDRFSAERPEGSISTLTIQRTEQRDSAMYRCASSSTGYNEQFFGPGTRLTVL.